The source of this TCR beta chain is a study of blood T cell repertoires in COVID-19. Study-level information: From the United States, Italy and Spain came samples of acute and convalescent COVID-19.

Original handling: Nucleated cell counts were estimated from reference gene primer amplification. The assay was immunoSEQ multiplex PCR, and TCRdb's table has in-frame clones only and misses some. Clonal size and the V and J genes are those of that table, whereas D and trimming came from the DNA. The sample lists about 59,000 clones, about 90% occurring once. This CDR3 comprises 15 residues. Trimming took off 1 base at V and 3 bases at J, with 12 bases between the two ends. Per germline, CDR1 SGHRS and CDR2 YFSETQ. The receptor's source is a man older than 75 in a cohort sampled during active COVID-19. Source material: peripheral blood. This chain joins TRBV5-1 and TRBJ2-3, with D tentatively TRBD2 (6 bases). Here the CDR3 reads CASSLRPGRTDTQYF. Written as DNA, the CDR3 is TGCGCCAGCAGCTTGCGGCCAGGGAGGACAGATACGCAGTATTTT.